The 5 T cell receptor beta chains below were found in one sample sequenced in a study of cytomegalovirus exposure and HLA in healthy donors. PCR amplification relied on 60 Vbeta primers (plus 13 Jbeta primers). Clones were read by immunoSEQ multiplex PCR, and TCRdb kept only the in-frame ones, dropping some. The profile shows 130,000 to 150,000 clones, 75% to 85% of them singletons. The sequenced material came from PBMCs. The receptor set was obtained from a female donor in good health and CMV-seronegative.

The V call is TRBV20-1, the J call TRBJ2-7; possible D gene TRBD1, 5 bases. This CDR3 region has 11 residues. Trimming cost V 6 bases and J 6 bases, with 12 bases left between them. Germline V gives CDR1 DFQATT, CDR2 SNEGSKA (reference sequence). This chain's CDR3 is CSAPTGSEQYF. The CDR3 nucleotides read TGCAGTGCCCCCACAGGATCCGAGCAGTACTTC.

The chain uses TRBV9 and TRBJ1-3; possible D gene TRBD1, 6 bases. The germline V and J ends were trimmed by 0 bases and 3 bases, with 7 bases remaining between them. The germline gives CDR1 SGDLS, CDR2 YYNGEE. The CDR3 sequence is 14 residues long. CDR3 bases: TGTGCCAGCAGCGTAGACAGGGTTGGAAACACCATATATTTT. Protein: CASSVDRVGNTIYF.

CDR3 sequence: CASSTLGQKGGLHF. For the CDR3, the DNA is TGTGCCAGCAGTACCCTGGGACAGAAGGGGGGCCTCCACTTT. The chain links TRBV27 to TRBJ1-6; 7 positions match TRBD1. Losses at the gene ends were 5 bases for V and 15 bases for J; bases not matched to a gene: 13. The CDR3 covers 14 residues. Germline loops: CDR1 MNHEY, CDR2 SMNVEV (reference sequence).

The CDR3 here is CASSANRNTGELFF. CDR3 in DNA: TGTGCCAGCAGTGCGAACAGGAACACCGGGGAGCTGTTTTTT. The rearrangement links TRBV6-5 to TRBJ2-2, with D unresolved. This CDR3 is built from 14 residues. CDR1 is MNHEY, CDR2 SVGAGI, per germline. V was cut by 5 bases and J by 1 base, with 8 bases left in between.

V and J are TRBV7-8 and TRBJ2-7; 10 bases agree with TRBD2. Germline CDR1 reads SGHVS; CDR2 reads FQNEAQ. The CDR3 consists of 18 residues. The J segment lost 0 bases and the V segment lost 5 bases, leaving 13 bases of the junction unmatched. The CDR3 nucleotides read TGTGCCAGCAGCAGCAATCTAGCGGGAGTCACCAGCTCCTACGAGCAGTACTTC. Amino acids: CASSSNLAGVTSSYEQYF.